The clone carrying this T cell receptor (beta chain) was detected a few times. Its antigen is unidentified. These data come from a study of T cell repertoires in cytomegalovirus infection. The study, taken as a whole, reports: The study identified carriers of CMV plus the relevant HLA from cumulative public TCR beta family frequency. The response measured ex vivo was dominated by TCR beta clonotypes (HLA-C-restricted and CMV-specific).

The germline CDR1 and CDR2 sequences are SQVTM and ANQGSEA. Unmatched junction bases numbered 3, after V lost 4 bases and J lost 0 bases. This CDR3 contains 14 residues. TCRdb ran MiXCR on the reads and lists one entry per CDR3 protein. The table lists about 300,000 distinct CDR3 sequences, about a tenth of them singletons. The source of this sequence is a human donor in good health (CMV status not recorded). Some clones in this sample may be carry-over from other donors' samples. Sequences were obtained from PBMCs. The genes are TRBV29-1 and TRBJ2-1; 7 nucleotides match TRBD1. CDR3 sequence (DNA): TGCAGCGTTGGAGGACAGGTCTCCTACAATGAGCAGTTCTTC. Its protein is CSVGGQVSYNEQFF.